This TCR beta chain emerged from a study of T cell responses to AZD1222 COVID-19 vaccine. Notes on the study in general: Spike-specific TCR breadth and depth grew following two AZD1222 doses. Reportedly, nearly half of unique spike TCRs recognized epitopes outside B.1.351/B.1.1.7 mutations.

This table comes from immunoSEQ multiplex PCR, and its TCRdb copy is limited to in-frame clones, with some not included. The data contain tens of thousands of clones, about 92% of them singletons. Regarding this clone: No antigen is known for it.

V lost 10 bases to trimming and J lost 3 bases; unmatched junction nucleotides: 10. Per the germline V gene, CDR1 is MNHEY and CDR2 is SMNVEV (reference sequence). This CDR3 comprises 14 residues. Sequenced here: peripheral blood, sampled 28 days after the second AZD1222 dose. This receptor was taken from an adult who received the AZD1222 COVID-19 vaccine. The chain combines TRBV27 with TRBJ2-7; 9 nucleotides agree with TRBD1. DNA for the CDR3: TGTGCCACCCAATCAGGGACAGGGATCTACGAGCAGTACTTC. Protein product: CATQSGTGIYEQYF.